A single sample is the source of the 14 T cell receptor beta chains below, sequenced in a study of blood T cells in healthy people across ages. Combining a sample-barcoded 5' primer with a J-beta primer mix, a second PCR ran for about 6 to 11 cycles. TCRdb re-analysed the 5' RACE reads in MiXCR, keeping a single row per CDR3 protein. The table shows under 850,000 distinct CDR3 sequences, with approximately 35% occurring only once. Sequenced material: blood. These receptors were obtained from a man between 18 and 35 years old in good health.

The genes are TRBV9 and TRBJ2-1; 9 positions agree with TRBD1. CDR3 size: 14 residues. The germline CDR1 and CDR2 sequences are SGDLS and YYNGEE. The junction had 6 bases not matched to a gene; V was cut back by 6 bases and J by 5 bases. The CDR3 is CASTVTGGDNEQFF. CDR3 bases: TGTGCCAGCACCGTGACAGGGGGGGACAATGAGCAGTTCTTC.

A few counts support this clonotype. The chain employs TRBV20-1 and TRBJ1-5; a weak D match, TRBD1 (5 bases). V lost 3 bases and J lost 7, with 16 bases in between. Per the germline V gene, CDR1 is DFQATT and CDR2 is SNEGSKA (reference sequence). This CDR3 contains 14 residues. The CDR3 spells CSARATGLGQPQHF. CDR3 bases: TGCAGTGCTAGGGCCACAGGTTTAGGGCAGCCCCAGCATTTT.

This clonotype was seen a few times. The rearrangement joins TRBV6-1 to TRBJ1-2, with unresolved D. The germline gives CDR1 MNHNS, CDR2 SASEGT. V was cut by 8 bases and J by 5 bases, with 0 bases left in between. This CDR3 spans 8 amino acids. CDR3 residues: CASYGYTF. CDR3 bases: TGTGCCAGCTATGGCTACACCTTC.

This clonotype appeared a few times. The chain uses TRBV20-1 and TRBJ1-1; 10 bases are a match to TRBD1. V lost 3 bases and J lost 4; bases outside the gene matches: 5. The CDR3 contains 14 residues. CDR1 and CDR2 from the germline V gene are DFQATT and SNEGSKA (reference sequence). In DNA, the CDR3 is TGCAGTGCTAGGACAGGGGGCGCGGGCACTGAAGCTTTCTTT. Amino acid sequence: CSARTGGAGTEAFF.

Regarding this clonotype: A much bigger clone sits one base away, suggesting this may be a read error. The chain employs TRBV20-1 and TRBJ1-2; no firm D call. CDR1 and CDR2 from the germline V gene are DFQATT and SNEGSKA (reference sequence). The CDR3 runs 12 residues. The CDR3 reads CRVDRSNYGYTF. The CDR3 region has the DNA TGCAGGGTGGACCGGTCTAACTATGGCTACACCTTC.

The CDR3 DNA reads TGCAGTGCTAGAGATGTTCGGGATGAAAAACTGTTTTTT. Its protein is CSARDVRDEKLFF. The rearrangement uses TRBV20-1 and TRBJ1-4; D is uncertain. This CDR3 region has 13 residues. V was clipped by 0 bases and J by 6 bases, with 8 bases between them. CDR1 is DFQATT and CDR2 is SNEGSKA in the germline V gene (reference sequence).

A few counts support this clonotype. The chain is built from TRBV4-1 and TRBJ2-3; D is possibly TRBD2 (7 bases). The CDR3 consists of 13 residues. Per germline, CDR1 MGHRA and CDR2 YSYEKL. Trimming shortened V by 2 bases and J by 14 bases, and 17 bases separated the two germline ends. CDR3 amino acids: CASSQLGGALRYF. CDR3 coding DNA: TGCGCCAGCAGCCAATTAGGGGGGGCATTGCGGTATTTT.

This clonotype was seen at least ten times. V and J are TRBV25-1 and TRBJ1-2, with a weak D call TRBD1 (5 bases). V was trimmed by 1 base and J by 8 bases, leaving 23 bases between them. Looked up from germline, CDR1 is MGHDK and CDR2 is SYGVNS. This CDR3 contains 17 residues. The CDR3: CASSESRGTGLNKGYTF. CDR3 sequence (DNA): TGTGCCAGCAGTGAATCGCGAGGAACAGGTTTGAATAAAGGCTACACCTTC.

The V and J genes are TRBV12-3 or TRBV12-4 and TRBJ1-3, with D perhaps TRBD1 (5 bases). V lost 5 bases and J lost 2, with 13 bases in between. The CDR3 has 15 residues. DNA for the CDR3: TGTGCCAGCAGTAGGGACGGCCAGACTGGAAACACCATATATTTT. Its translation: CASSRDGQTGNTIYF.

V gene TRBV20-1 combines with J gene TRBJ2-1; D is perhaps TRBD2 (6 bases). Trimming removed 3 bases from V and 8 bases from J, with 8 bases in between. The CDR3 is 11 residues long. The germline CDR1 and CDR2 sequences are DFQATT and SNEGSKA (reference sequence). CDR3 region: CSASGSDEQFF. CDR3 DNA: TGCAGTGCTAGCGGGAGTGATGAGCAGTTCTTC.

The chain recombines TRBV6-5 with TRBJ1-2; D uncertain. The V and J ends lost 2 bases and 3 bases respectively, with 13 bases between them. Germline loops: CDR1 MNHEY, CDR2 SVGAGI. There are 15 residues in the CDR3. The CDR3 DNA follows: TGTGCCAGCAGTTACAGCCCGGGGTCCGACTATGGCTACACCTTC. Translation: CASSYSPGSDYGYTF.

The chain couples TRBV7-9 to TRBJ1-3; D is possibly TRBD1 (5 bases). Per the germline V gene, CDR1 is SEHNR and CDR2 is FQNEAQ (reference sequence). This CDR3 comprises 18 residues. V was trimmed by 4 bases and J by 0 bases, leaving 19 bases between them. The chain's CDR3 is CASSSPPGLQPSGNTIYF. The CDR3 DNA reads TGTGCCAGCAGCTCTCCCCCGGGACTCCAGCCCTCTGGAAACACCATATATTTT.

This clonotype was seen a single time. The junction departs from germline at one end; a sequencing error may be responsible. This chain links TRBV29-1 with TRBJ1-2; D may be TRBD1 (6 bases). The V gene's germline CDR1 is SQVTM and CDR2 ANQGSEA. The CDR3 spans 13 residues. CDR3 loop: CSIEGGDLYGYTF. Written as DNA, the CDR3 is TGCAGCATTGAAGGGGGGGACCTCTATGGCTACACCTTC.

The chain has TRBV12-3 or TRBV12-4 and TRBJ1-1; D possibly corresponds to TRBD1 (5 bases). This CDR3 is 16 amino acids long. Trimming stripped 0 bases from V and 5 bases from J, with 16 bases between. The CDR3 region is CASSLALGRGGTEAFF. The CDR3 DNA follows: TGTGCCAGCAGTTTAGCTCTAGGACGGGGGGGGACTGAAGCTTTCTTT.